This T cell receptor (beta chain) was sequenced in a study of graft-versus-host responses after intestinal transplantation. Study details: Induction with anti-thymocyte globulin, then tacrolimus and steroids for about 3 years, was given to all recipients.

Assay used: immunoSEQ multiplex PCR; TCRdb lists only in-frame clones, some missing. The profile shows 45,000 to 50,000 clones, 85% to 95% of them singletons. Germline V lookup: CDR1 SGHAT, CDR2 FQNNGV. V lost 0 bases to trimming and J lost 12 bases; unmatched junction nucleotides: 3. The CDR3 is made up of 13 amino acids. The sequence came from a human patient who received an intestinal transplant, so some T cells may come from the graft donor. The input for sequencing was PBMCs, taken about 120 weeks after a first intestinal transplant, on the day of a second. The V gene is TRBV11-2, the J gene TRBJ2-1, with 9 bases fitting TRBD2. CDR3 in amino acids: CASSLEPGLAQFF. In DNA, the CDR3 is TGTGCCAGCAGCTTAGAGCCGGGACTAGCGCAGTTCTTC.